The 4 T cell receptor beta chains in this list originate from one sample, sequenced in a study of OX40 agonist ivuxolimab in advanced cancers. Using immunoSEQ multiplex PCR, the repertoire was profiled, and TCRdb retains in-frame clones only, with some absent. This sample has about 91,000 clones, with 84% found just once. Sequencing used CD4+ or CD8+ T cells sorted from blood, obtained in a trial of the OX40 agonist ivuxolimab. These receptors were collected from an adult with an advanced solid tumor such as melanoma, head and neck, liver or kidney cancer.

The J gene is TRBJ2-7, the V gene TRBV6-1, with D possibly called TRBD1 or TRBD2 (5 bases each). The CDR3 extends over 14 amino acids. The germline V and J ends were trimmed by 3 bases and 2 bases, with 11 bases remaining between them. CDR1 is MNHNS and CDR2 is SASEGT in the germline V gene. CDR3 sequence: CASSDRDGPYEQYV. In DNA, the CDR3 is TGTGCCAGCAGTGACCGGGACGGACCCTACGAGCAGTACGTC.

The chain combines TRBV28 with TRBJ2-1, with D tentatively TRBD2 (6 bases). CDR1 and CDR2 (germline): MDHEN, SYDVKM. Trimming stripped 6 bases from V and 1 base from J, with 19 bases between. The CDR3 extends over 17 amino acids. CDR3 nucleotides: TGTGCCAGCAGGCCTCCCACCGGAGGGCCGTCCTACAATGAGCAGTTCTTC. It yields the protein CASRPPTGGPSYNEQFF.

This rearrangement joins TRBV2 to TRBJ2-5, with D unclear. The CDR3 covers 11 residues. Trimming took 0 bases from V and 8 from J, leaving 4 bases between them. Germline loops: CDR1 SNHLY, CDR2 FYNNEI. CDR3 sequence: CASSEATTQYF. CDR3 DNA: TGTGCCAGCAGTGAAGCGACAACCCAGTACTTC.

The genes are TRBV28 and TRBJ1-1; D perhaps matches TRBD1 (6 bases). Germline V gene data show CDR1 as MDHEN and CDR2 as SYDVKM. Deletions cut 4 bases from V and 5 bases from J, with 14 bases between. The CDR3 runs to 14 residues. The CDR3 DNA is TGTGCCAGCAGTTCTACAGGGCGGAGGACTGAAGCTTTCTTT. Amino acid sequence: CASSSTGRRTEAFF. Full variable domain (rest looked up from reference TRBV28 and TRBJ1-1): DVKVTQSSRYLVKRTGEKVFLECVQDMDHENMFWYRQDPGLGLRLIYFSYDVKMKEKGDIPEGYSVSREKKERFSLILESASTNQTSMYLCASSSTGRRTEAFFGQGTRLTVV.